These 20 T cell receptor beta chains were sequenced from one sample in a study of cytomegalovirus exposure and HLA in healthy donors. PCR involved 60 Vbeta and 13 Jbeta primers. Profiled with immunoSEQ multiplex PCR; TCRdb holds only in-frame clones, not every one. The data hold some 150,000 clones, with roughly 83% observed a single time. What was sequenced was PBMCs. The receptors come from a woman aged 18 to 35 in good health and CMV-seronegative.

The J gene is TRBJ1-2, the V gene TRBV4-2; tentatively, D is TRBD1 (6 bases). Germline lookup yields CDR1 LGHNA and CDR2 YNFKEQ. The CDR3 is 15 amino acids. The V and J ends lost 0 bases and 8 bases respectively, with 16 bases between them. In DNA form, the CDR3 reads TGTGCCAGCAGCCAAGATGATGACAGGTTGGAGGGCTACACCTTC. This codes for CASSQDDDRLEGYTF.

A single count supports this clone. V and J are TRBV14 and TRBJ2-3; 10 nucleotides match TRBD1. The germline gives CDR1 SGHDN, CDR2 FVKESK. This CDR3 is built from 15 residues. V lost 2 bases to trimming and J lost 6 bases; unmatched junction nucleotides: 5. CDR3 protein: CASSQLSGQGDTQYF. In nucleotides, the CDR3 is TGTGCCAGCAGCCAACTCTCGGGACAGGGGGATACGCAGTATTTT.

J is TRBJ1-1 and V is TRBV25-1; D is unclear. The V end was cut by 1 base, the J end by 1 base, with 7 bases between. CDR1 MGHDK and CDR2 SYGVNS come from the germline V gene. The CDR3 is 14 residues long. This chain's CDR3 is CASSESGRNTEAFF. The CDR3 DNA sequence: TGTGCCAGCAGTGAATCTGGCAGGAACACTGAAGCTTTCTTT.

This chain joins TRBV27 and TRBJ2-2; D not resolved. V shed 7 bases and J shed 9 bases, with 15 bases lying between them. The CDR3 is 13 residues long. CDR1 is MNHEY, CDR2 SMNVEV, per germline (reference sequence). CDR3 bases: TGTGCCAGCACCCCCCCGGAGTCCCGGGAGCTGTTTTTT. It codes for CASTPPESRELFF.

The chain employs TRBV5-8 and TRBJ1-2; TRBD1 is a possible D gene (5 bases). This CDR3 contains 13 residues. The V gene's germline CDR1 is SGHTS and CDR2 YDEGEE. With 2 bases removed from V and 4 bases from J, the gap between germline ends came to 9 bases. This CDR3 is CASSFSGSYGYTF. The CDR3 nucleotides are TGTGCCAGCAGCTTTTCAGGGTCCTATGGCTACACCTTC.

The CDR3 sequence: CASSSPGIKGYTF. The CDR3 nucleotides read TGTGCCAGCAGTTCTCCCGGGATTAAGGGCTACACCTTC. This sequence joins TRBV28 and TRBJ1-2; D call uncertain. The CDR3 is made up of 13 amino acids. Germline values: CDR1 MDHEN, CDR2 SYDVKM. V lost 4 bases and J lost 8, with 14 bases in between.

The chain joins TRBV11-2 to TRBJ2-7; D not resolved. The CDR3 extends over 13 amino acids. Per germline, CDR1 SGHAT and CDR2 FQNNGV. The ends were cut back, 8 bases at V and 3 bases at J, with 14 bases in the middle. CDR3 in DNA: TGTGCCAGCTCGGAACAGACGAGCTACGAGCAGTACTTC. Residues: CASSEQTSYEQYF.

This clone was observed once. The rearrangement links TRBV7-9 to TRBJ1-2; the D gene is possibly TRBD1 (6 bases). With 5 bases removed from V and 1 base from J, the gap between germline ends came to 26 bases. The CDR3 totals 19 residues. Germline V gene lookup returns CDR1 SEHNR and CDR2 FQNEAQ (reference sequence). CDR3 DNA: TGTGCCAGCAGCATGGGTGGACAGTCATCAAAGGGGCATAACTATGGCTACACCTTC. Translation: CASSMGGQSSKGHNYGYTF. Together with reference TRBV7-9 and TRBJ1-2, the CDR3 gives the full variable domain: DTGVSQNPRHKITKRGQNVTFRCDPISEHNRLYWYRQTLGQGPEFLTYFQNEAQLEKSRLLSDRFSAERPKGSFSTLEIQRTEQGDSAMYLCASSMGGQSSKGHNYGYTFGSGTRLTVV.

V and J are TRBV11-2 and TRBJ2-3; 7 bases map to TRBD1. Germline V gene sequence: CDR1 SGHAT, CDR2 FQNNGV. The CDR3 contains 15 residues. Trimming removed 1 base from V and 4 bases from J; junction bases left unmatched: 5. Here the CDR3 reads CASSLAITGADTQYF. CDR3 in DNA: TGTGCCAGCAGCTTAGCCATAACAGGGGCAGATACGCAGTATTTT.

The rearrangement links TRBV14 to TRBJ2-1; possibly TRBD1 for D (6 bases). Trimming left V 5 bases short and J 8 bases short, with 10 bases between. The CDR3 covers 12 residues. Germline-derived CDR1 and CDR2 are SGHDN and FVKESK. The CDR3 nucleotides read TGTGCCAGCAGCACACAGGGCCATGAGCAGTTCTTC. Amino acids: CASSTQGHEQFF.

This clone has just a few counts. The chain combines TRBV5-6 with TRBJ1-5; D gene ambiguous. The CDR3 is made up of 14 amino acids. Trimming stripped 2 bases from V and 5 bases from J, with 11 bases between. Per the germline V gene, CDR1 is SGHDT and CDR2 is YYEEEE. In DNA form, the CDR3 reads TGTGCCAGCAGCTTCAAACCCACAGATCAGCCCCAGCATTTT. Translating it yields CASSFKPTDQPQHF.

The CDR3 nucleotides read TGTGCCAGCAGTGACGGTGGGGGGATTTATGGCTACACCTTC. Its protein is CASSDGGGIYGYTF. V usage is TRBV28 and J usage is TRBJ1-2; D is possibly TRBD1 (5 bases). Germline CDR1 MDHEN, CDR2 SYDVKM. This CDR3 comprises 14 residues. V lost 5 bases, J lost 5 bases, and 15 bases lay in between.

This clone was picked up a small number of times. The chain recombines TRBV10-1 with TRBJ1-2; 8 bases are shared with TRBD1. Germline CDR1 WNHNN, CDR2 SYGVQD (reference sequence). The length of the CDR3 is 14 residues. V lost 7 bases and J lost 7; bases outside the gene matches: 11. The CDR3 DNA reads TGCGCCAGCATCAGGACAGGGCCCTTGGGTGGCTACACCTTC. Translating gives CASIRTGPLGGYTF.

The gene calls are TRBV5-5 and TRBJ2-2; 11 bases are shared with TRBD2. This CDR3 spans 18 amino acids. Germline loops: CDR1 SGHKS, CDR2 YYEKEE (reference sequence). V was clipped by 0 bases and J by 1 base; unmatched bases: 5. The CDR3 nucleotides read TGTGCCAGCAGCTTGGAACTAGCGGGGGTTGTGAACACCGGGGAGCTGTTTTTT. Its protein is CASSLELAGVVNTGELFF.

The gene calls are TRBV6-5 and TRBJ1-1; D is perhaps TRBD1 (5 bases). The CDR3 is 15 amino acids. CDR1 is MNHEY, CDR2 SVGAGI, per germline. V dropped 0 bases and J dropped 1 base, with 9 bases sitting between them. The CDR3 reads CASSYSGGSNTEAFF. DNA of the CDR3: TGTGCCAGCAGTTACTCCGGGGGTTCGAACACTGAAGCTTTCTTT.

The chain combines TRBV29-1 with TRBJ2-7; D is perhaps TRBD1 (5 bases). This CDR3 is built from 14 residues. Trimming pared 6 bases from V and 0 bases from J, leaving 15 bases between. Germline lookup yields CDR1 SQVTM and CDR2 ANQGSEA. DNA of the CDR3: TGCAGCGTCCGAGGTGGGGCAGACTCCTACGAGCAGTACTTC. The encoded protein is CSVRGGADSYEQYF.

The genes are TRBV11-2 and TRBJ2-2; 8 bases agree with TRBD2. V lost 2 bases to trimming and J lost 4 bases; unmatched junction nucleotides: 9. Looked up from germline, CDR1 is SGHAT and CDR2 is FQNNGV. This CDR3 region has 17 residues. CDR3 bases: TGTGCCAGCAGCTTAAAAACGGGGGGGCTTAGCACCGGGGAGCTGTTTTTT. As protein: CASSLKTGGLSTGELFF.

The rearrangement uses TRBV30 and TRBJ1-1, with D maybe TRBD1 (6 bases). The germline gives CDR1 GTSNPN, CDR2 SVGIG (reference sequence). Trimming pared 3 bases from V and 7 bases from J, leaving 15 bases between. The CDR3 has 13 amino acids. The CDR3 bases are TGTGCCTGGAGGAGTACCGGGACAAGTGAAGCTTTCTTT. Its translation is CAWRSTGTSEAFF.

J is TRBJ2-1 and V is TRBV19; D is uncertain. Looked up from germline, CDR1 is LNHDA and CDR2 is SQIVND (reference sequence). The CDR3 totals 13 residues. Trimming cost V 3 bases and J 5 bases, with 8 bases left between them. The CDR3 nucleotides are TGTGCCAGTAGTATTACCAGAAACAATGAGCAGTTCTTC. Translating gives CASSITRNNEQFF.

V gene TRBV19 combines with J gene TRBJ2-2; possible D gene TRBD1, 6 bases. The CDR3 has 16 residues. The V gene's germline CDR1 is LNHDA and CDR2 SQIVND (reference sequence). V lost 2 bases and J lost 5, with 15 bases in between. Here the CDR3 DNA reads TGTGCCAGTAGTATACGAGGGGGTCCCGGAACCGGGGAGCTGTTTTTT. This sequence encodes CASSIRGGPGTGELFF.